Described below is a single T cell receptor beta chain sequence and its context. Clones were sequenced by immunoSEQ multiplex PCR, and TCRdb holds only the in-frame ones, with some missing. The table shows roughly 48,000 clones, with approximately 84% occurring only once. This entry belongs to a study of T cells in tumors after PD-1 blockade. The V and J ends lost 2 bases and 9 bases, in that order; junction bases with no gene match: 3. Germline-derived CDR1 and CDR2 are SNHLY and FYNNEI. The CDR3 covers 14 residues. The gene calls are TRBV2 and TRBJ1-6; 8 bases align to TRBD1. The clonotype was recovered from a human donor with basal cell carcinoma. The sample in question was PBMCs, obtained before anti-PD-1 treatment. Here the CDR3 DNA reads TGTGCCAGCAGTGAACAGGGGACAGGTTCACCCCTCCACTTT. Its protein product is CASSEQGTGSPLHF.